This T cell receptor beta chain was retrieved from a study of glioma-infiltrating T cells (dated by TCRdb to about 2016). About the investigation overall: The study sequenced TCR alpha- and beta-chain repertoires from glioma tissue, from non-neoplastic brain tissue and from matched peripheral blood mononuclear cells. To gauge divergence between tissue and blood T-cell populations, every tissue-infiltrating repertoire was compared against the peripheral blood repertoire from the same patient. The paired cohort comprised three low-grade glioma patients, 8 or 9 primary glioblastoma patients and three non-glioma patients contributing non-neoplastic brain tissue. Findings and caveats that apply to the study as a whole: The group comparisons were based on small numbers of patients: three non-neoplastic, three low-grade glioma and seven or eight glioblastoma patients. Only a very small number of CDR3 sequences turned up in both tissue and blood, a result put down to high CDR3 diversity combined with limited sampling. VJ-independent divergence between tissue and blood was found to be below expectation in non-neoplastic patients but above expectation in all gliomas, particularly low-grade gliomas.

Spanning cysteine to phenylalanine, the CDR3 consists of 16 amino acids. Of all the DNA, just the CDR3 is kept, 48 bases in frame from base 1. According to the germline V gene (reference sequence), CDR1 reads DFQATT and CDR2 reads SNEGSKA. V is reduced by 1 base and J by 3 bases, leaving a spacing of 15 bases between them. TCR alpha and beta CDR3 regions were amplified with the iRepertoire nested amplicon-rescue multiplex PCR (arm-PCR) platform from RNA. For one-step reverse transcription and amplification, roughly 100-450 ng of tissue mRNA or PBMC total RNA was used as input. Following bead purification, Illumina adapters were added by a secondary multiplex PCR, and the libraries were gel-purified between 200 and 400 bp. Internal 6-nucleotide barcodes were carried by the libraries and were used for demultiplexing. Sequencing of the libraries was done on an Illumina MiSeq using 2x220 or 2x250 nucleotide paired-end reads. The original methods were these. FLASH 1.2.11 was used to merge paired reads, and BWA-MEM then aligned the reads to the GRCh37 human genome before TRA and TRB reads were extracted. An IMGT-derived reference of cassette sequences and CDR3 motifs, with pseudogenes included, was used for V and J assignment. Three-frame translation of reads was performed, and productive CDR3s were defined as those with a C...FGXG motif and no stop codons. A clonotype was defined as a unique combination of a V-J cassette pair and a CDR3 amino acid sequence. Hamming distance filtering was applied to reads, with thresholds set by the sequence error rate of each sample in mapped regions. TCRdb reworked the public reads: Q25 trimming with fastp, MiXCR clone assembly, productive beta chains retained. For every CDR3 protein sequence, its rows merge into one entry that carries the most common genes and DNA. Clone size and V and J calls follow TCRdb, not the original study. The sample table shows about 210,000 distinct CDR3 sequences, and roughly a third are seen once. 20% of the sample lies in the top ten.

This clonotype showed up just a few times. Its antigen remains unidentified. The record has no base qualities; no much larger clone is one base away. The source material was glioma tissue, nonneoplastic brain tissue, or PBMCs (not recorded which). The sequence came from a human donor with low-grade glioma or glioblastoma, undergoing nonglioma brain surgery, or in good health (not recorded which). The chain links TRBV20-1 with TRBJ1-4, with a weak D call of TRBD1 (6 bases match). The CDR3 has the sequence CSARAVYRDPNEKLFF. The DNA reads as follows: TGCAGTGCTAGAGCGGTCTACAGGGATCCTAATGAAAAACTGTTTTTT.